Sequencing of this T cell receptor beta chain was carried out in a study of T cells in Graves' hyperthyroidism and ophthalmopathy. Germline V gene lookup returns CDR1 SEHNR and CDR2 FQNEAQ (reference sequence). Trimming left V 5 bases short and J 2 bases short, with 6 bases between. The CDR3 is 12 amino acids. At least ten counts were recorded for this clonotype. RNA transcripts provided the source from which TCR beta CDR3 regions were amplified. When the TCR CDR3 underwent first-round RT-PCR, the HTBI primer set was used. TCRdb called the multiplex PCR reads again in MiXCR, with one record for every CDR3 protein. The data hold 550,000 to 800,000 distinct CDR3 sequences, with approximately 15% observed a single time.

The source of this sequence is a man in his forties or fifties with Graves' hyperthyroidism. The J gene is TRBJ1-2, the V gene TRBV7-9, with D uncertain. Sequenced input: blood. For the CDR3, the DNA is TGTGCCAGCAGCGCCGAGAACTATGGCTACACCTTC. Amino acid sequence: CASSAENYGYTF.